This section outlines one TCR beta chain sequence together with its context. Its matching antigen is unknown. V was clipped by 4 bases and J by 3 bases; unmatched bases: 2. Germline V gene lookup returns CDR1 MGHRA and CDR2 YSYEKL. The CDR3 is 15 amino acids. This specimen belongs to a study of cytomegalovirus exposure and HLA in healthy donors. This PCR relied on a set of 60 Vbeta primers and 13 Jbeta primers. Original handling: A later analysis tallied about 80 million unique TCR beta chains, 9.5 million to 14 million of them shared. Sequenced by immunoSEQ multiplex PCR; TCRdb stores in-frame clones only, minus some. The V and J calls and clone size are taken from that table; D and trimming were inferred from the DNA. This sample has about 81,000 clones, with over 70% found just once. Broader study findings: A missense variant in DCLRE1C was later tied to TCR beta V- and J-gene trimming.

The TCR sequence derives from a man aged 50 to 59 in good health and CMV-seropositive. The chain joins TRBV4-1 to TRBJ2-3; 12 bases fit TRBD2. Sequencing was done on a sample of PBMCs. CDR3 sequence (DNA): TGCGCCAGCAGCCGGACTAGCGGGGAAACAGATACGCAGTATTTT. This codes for CASSRTSGETDTQYF.